The source of this T cell receptor beta chain is a study of radiation and T cells in renal cell carcinoma. At the level of the study: Nephrectomy followed 15 Gy stereotactic body radiation by 4 weeks.

Concerning this clone itself: Its target is not known. Other DNA sequences within the sample encode an identical CDR3.

From germline, CDR1 is LNHDA and CDR2 SQIVND (reference sequence). The CDR3 length is 15 residues. The J segment lost 2 bases and the V segment lost 2 bases, leaving 3 bases of the junction unmatched. Time point given: blood 2 weeks post-SBRT. As to treatment: 15 Gy SBRT to primary tumor, nephrectomy 4 weeks later. After SBRT, blood was collected at 2 and 4 weeks, plus baseline. This table comes from immunoSEQ multiplex PCR, and its TCRdb copy is limited to in-frame clones, with some not included. Here the sample spans 120,000 or so clones, 81% being singletons. Study findings and constraints: Top tumor clonotypes rose in blood 2 weeks post-radiation, then contracted. Pretreatment tumor biopsies were lacking, so baseline clonotypes are unknown.

The sequencing here drew on blood, taken from a patient whose treatment included radiotherapy and nephrectomy. The clonotype originates from a man between 45 and 60 years old with renal cell carcinoma. The chain has TRBV19 and TRBJ2-1; 7 bases map to TRBD1. CDR3 protein: CASSITTGAYNEQFF. The CDR3 DNA follows: TGTGCCAGTAGTATAACAACAGGGGCCTACAATGAGCAGTTCTTC.